The 27 T cell receptor beta chains listed next were all sequenced from one sample in a study of tumor and adjacent non-tumor tissue in lung cancer. No cell sorting was done before RNA was extracted from the tissue. Three rounds of nested PCR, following a modified ARM-PCR protocol, produced the TCRbeta library. TCRdb re-derived calls from the multiplex PCR reads in MiXCR, one entry per CDR3 protein. Among 90,000 to 110,000 distinct CDR3 sequences listed, 60% to 80% were seen once. Sequencing input: lung tumor tissue. The receptors were gathered from a woman aged 55-70 years with non-small cell lung cancer.

In regard to this clonotype: One base away lies a much larger clone, so this may be a sequencing read error. Without the conserved terminal phenylalanine or tryptophan, this CDR3 likely stems from a read error. The chain carries TRBV6-5 and TRBJ2-5, with 10 bases aligning to TRBD2. Germline CDR1 MNHEY, CDR2 SVGAGI. With 2 bases clipped from V and 5 bases from J, the junction kept 8 bases outside the gene matches. This CDR3 contains 16 residues. In DNA form, the CDR3 reads TGTGCCAGCAGTTACGGAGCGGGAGGGCCCGCGGAGACCCAGTACTCC. Translation gives CASSYGAGGPAETQYS.

The chain couples TRBV28 to TRBJ1-5; the D is unclear. This CDR3 comprises 14 residues. Germline CDR1 reads MDHEN; CDR2 reads SYDVKM. Trimming stripped 4 bases from V and 3 bases from J, with 10 bases between. The CDR3 nucleotides read TGTGCCAGCAGTTCGGTCCAAGACAATCAGCCCCAGCATTTT. Translation gives CASSSVQDNQPQHF.

With respect to this clonotype: Given a much more abundant clone one base away, this may be a read error. This chain uses TRBV29-1 with TRBJ2-3; 12 bases align to TRBD2. Germline V gene sequence: CDR1 SQVTM, CDR2 ANQGSEA. The ends lost 6 bases at V and 5 bases at J; junction bases unmatched: 9. This CDR3 spans 15 amino acids. CDR3 coding DNA: TGCAGCGTGGCCCCTAGCGGGAGGGCCGTAGATACGCAGTATTTT. This encodes CSVAPSGRAVDTQYF.

This clonotype has a single count. With a much larger clone just one base away, this may be a read error. The J gene is TRBJ1-2, the V gene TRBV12-3 or TRBV12-4; D not resolved. V was pared by 2 bases and J by 4 bases, with 17 bases between. The CDR3 is 16 amino acids. The CDR3 DNA reads TGTGCCAGCAGTTTATACCCCGAACCATCCATCTATGGCTACACCTTC. Residues: CASSLYPEPSIYGYTF.

As concerns this clonotype: This could be a read error, since a much larger clone is one nucleotide away. The chain has TRBV11-2 and TRBJ2-3; D is undetermined. This CDR3 comprises 14 residues. The V gene's germline CDR1 is SGHAT and CDR2 FQNNGV. V dropped 5 bases and J dropped 5 bases, with 14 bases sitting between them. CDR3 nucleotide sequence: TGTGCCAGCAGCCCTCTAAGCGCGGTAGATACGCAGTATTTT. Amino acid sequence: CASSPLSAVDTQYF.

This clonotype showed up many times. The chain is built from TRBV29-1 and TRBJ2-1, with 11 bases lining up with TRBD1. CDR3 length equals 16 residues. The junction had 13 bases not matched to a gene; V was cut back by 2 bases and J by 10 bases. Germline-derived CDR1 and CDR2 are SQVTM and ANQGSEA. CDR3: CSVERGRGQGAGEQFF. DNA of the CDR3: TGCAGCGTTGAAAGGGGTAGAGGACAGGGGGCAGGCGAGCAGTTCTTC.

This clonotype was seen just once. Since a much larger clone is just one base distant, this may be a read error. This sequence joins TRBV12-3 or TRBV12-4 and TRBJ1-2; 10 positions agree with TRBD1. The CDR3 runs 15 residues. The CDR3 coding sequence is TGTACCAGTTTGAGACAGGGGGCTAACTACTATGGCTACACCTTC. Translation: CTSLRQGANYYGYTF.

This clonotype was found a few times. One junction end disagrees with the germline gene, perhaps due to a read error. The rearrangement joins TRBV11-2 to TRBJ1-6; the D gene is possibly TRBD1 (5 bases). CDR3 length: 14 amino acids. In germline, CDR1 is SGHAT, CDR2 FQNNGV. DNA for the CDR3: TGTGCCAGTAGCTTGGGACCTTTGAATTCACCCTTCCACTTT. This translates into CASSLGPLNSPFHF.

This clonotype appeared a single time. The conserved closing phenylalanine or tryptophan is absent in this CDR3, likely reflecting a read error. The V call is TRBV20-1, the J call TRBJ2-1; no clear D gene. This CDR3 has 13 amino acids. Germline values: CDR1 DFQATT, CDR2 SNEGSKA (reference sequence). The CDR3 DNA reads TGCAGGGCTAGAGCTCGCATGAACAGTGAGCAGTTCTCC. Amino acid sequence: CRARARMNSEQFS.

V gene TRBV11-2 combines with J gene TRBJ2-3; 11 positions match TRBD1. V shed 5 bases, J shed 15 bases, and the junction held 16 bases outside the gene matches. The CDR3 sequence is 15 residues long. In germline, CDR1 is SGHAT, CDR2 FQNNGV. CDR3 nucleotide sequence: TGTGCCAGCAGCCTAGGGACAGGGGGACCGGATATGCAATATTTT. Protein product: CASSLGTGGPDMQYF.

As for this clonotype: A much larger clonotype is one base distant, so this may be a read error. The gene calls are TRBV29-1 and TRBJ1-1; 7 bases align to TRBD1. Germline V gene sequence: CDR1 SQVTM, CDR2 ANQGSEA. The CDR3 is 13 residues long. With V trimmed by 7 bases and J by 4 bases, 9 bases remained unmatched. In DNA, the CDR3 is TGCAGCGCCACGGCACAGGGGTCCACTGAAGCTTTCTTT. Protein product: CSATAQGSTEAFF.

In the case of this clonotype: A read error is possible here, since a much larger clone lies one base away. The chain is built from TRBV7-2 and TRBJ2-2; possible D gene TRBD2, 5 bases. The CDR3 runs 15 residues. CDR1 is SGHTA, CDR2 FQGNSA, per germline. The CDR3 DNA reads TGTGCCAGCAGCTTAGGCACCTTAAACACCGGGGAGCTGTATTTT. Protein product: CASSLGTLNTGELYF.

This clonotype was counted many times. The chain employs TRBV29-1 and TRBJ1-2; D is perhaps TRBD1 (5 bases). The CDR3 is made up of 13 amino acids. V lost 0 bases to trimming and J lost 8 bases, with 13 bases between them. Germline-derived CDR1 and CDR2 are SQVTM and ANQGSEA. The CDR3: CSVEEGDVRGYTF. The DNA of the CDR3 is TGCAGCGTTGAAGAGGGGGACGTGCGGGGCTACACCTTC.

Details on this clonotype: A clone one base away is much larger, so this may be a read error. The chain carries TRBV12-3 or TRBV12-4 and TRBJ2-7; 8 nucleotides align to TRBD1. The CDR3 runs to 16 residues. CDR3 region: CASSLGVGTGSYGQYF. DNA for the CDR3: TGTGCCAGCAGTTTAGGGGTCGGGACAGGCTCCTACGGGCAGTACTTC.

With regard to this clonotype: A read error is possible here, since a much larger clone lies one base away. The J gene is TRBJ2-5, the V gene TRBV6-5; D might be TRBD1 or TRBD2, each matching 5 bases. The CDR3 is 14 amino acids. Germline CDR1 and CDR2: MNHEY and SVGAGI. Between the trimmed V and J ends, which lost 8 bases and 4 bases, there was a span of 17 bases. The CDR3 sequence is CASRGEVPTETQYF. CDR3 DNA: TGTGCCAGCCGAGGGGAAGTCCCTACAGAGACCCAGTACTTC.

About this clonotype itself: Because the CDR3 is missing its conserved closing phenylalanine or tryptophan, this is likely a read error. In nucleotides, the CDR3 is TGTGTCAGCCGACGGGGCAATCAGCCCCAGCATTTA. It is translated as CVSRRGNQPQHL. V and J are TRBV4-2 and TRBJ1-5; D gene uncertain. The CDR3 runs 12 residues. Per the germline V gene, CDR1 is LGHNA and CDR2 is YNFKEQ.

In the case of this clonotype: Germline is not matched at one junction end, which may reflect a read error. The chain is built from TRBV20-1 and TRBJ1-2; D remains ambiguous. The CDR3 runs 12 residues. The germline V gene encodes CDR1 DFQATT and CDR2 SNEGSKA (reference sequence). The CDR3 DNA reads TGCAGTGCTAGAACTCCTGACTATGGCTGCACCTTC. As protein: CSARTPDYGCTF.

About this clonotype itself: At one end the junction does not follow the germline gene, possibly because of a read error. This rearrangement joins TRBV20-1 to TRBJ2-2; TRBD1 is a possible D gene (8 bases). The V gene's germline CDR1 is DFQATT and CDR2 SNEGSKA (reference sequence). This CDR3 is 15 amino acids long. CDR3: CNARATGGDTGDLFF. In nucleotides, the CDR3 is TGCAATGCTAGAGCCACAGGGGGGGACACCGGGGACCTGTTTTTT.

V usage is TRBV4-2 and J usage is TRBJ2-7, with 8 positions matching TRBD2. The length of the CDR3 is 14 residues. The trim removed 0 bases at V and 3 bases at J, leaving 1 base unmatched. CDR1 and CDR2 (germline): LGHNA, YNFKEQ. CDR3 loop: CASSQDSGDYEQYF. In DNA, the CDR3 is TGTGCCAGCAGCCAAGATAGCGGGGACTACGAGCAGTACTTC.

With respect to this clonotype: It may be a read error: a sequence one base away is much more abundant. CDR3 coding DNA: TGTGCCAGCAGCCCCGGACTGGGAATGGGCTATGACTACACCTTC. It encodes CASSPGLGMGYDYTF. The chain employs TRBV6-5 and TRBJ1-2; D is undetermined. The CDR3 covers 15 residues. The germline CDR1 and CDR2 sequences are MNHEY and SVGAGI.

In regard to this clonotype: At one end, the junction sequence differs from germline, possibly due to a read error. This chain joins TRBV20-1 and TRBJ1-5; D possibly corresponds to TRBD1 (5 bases). The CDR3 is 15 amino acids. Germline V lookup: CDR1 DFQATT, CDR2 SNEGSKA (reference sequence). CDR3 region: CNARGQGDSNQPQHF. The CDR3 bases are TGCAATGCTAGAGGTCAAGGGGATAGCAATCAGCCCCAGCATTTT.

As for this clonotype: Given a much more abundant clone one base away, this may be a read error. This rearrangement joins TRBV6-2 or TRBV6-3 to TRBJ1-5; D might be TRBD1 (6 bases). Germline V gene lookup returns CDR1 MNHEY and CDR2 SVGEGT. The CDR3 extends over 17 amino acids. The CDR3 here is CASNDLRGAQHNKPQHF. The DNA for the CDR3 is TGTGCCAGCAACGACCTAAGGGGGGCCCAGCACAATAAGCCCCAGCATTTT.

Points on this clonotype: A much larger clone is a single base away; this may be a read error. The rearrangement uses TRBV20-1 and TRBJ2-5; D remains ambiguous. V was pared by 7 bases and J by 9 bases, with 15 bases between. The germline CDR1 and CDR2 sequences are DFQATT and SNEGSKA (reference sequence). The CDR3 has 11 residues. In DNA form, the CDR3 reads TGCAGTGTCAGAATCCGTGGGGCCCAGTACTTC. This gives the protein CSVRIRGAQYF.

With respect to this clonotype: The CDR3 ends on some other residue instead of the conserved phenylalanine or tryptophan, so this is likely a read error. The chain employs TRBV6-1 and TRBJ1-5; tentatively, D is TRBD1 (6 bases). The CDR3 runs to 14 residues. V lost 9 bases and J 6 bases, leaving 18 bases between the germline ends. Per the germline V gene, CDR1 is MNHNS and CDR2 is SASEGT. The CDR3 sequence: CASRSNRDGQPQHL. As DNA, the CDR3 is TGTGCCAGTAGAAGCAACAGGGACGGTCAGCCCCAGCATTTG.

In its sample, this clonotype was seen a few times. The V call is TRBV5-5, the J call TRBJ2-5; 11 bases line up with TRBD2. The V gene end was trimmed by 0 bases and the J gene end by 4 bases; junction bases not matched to a gene: 5. Germline V gene sequence: CDR1 SGHKS, CDR2 YYEKEE (reference sequence). This CDR3 is 16 amino acids long. The CDR3 sequence is CASSLEVAGGRETQYF. DNA for the CDR3: TGTGCCAGCAGCTTGGAGGTAGCGGGGGGGCGAGAGACCCAGTACTTC.

V gene TRBV11-3 combines with J gene TRBJ2-7; a weak D match, TRBD1 (5 bases). V shed 10 bases and J shed 0 bases, with 19 bases lying between them. CDR1 and CDR2 from the germline V gene are SGHNT and YENEEA. The CDR3 extends over 15 amino acids. CDR3 bases: TGTGCCACGAGCTTACGGGCAGGGATCTCCTACGAGCAGTACTTC. Translating it yields CATSLRAGISYEQYF.

On this clonotype itself: Possible read error: a much larger clone is one base away. The chain employs TRBV4-1 and TRBJ1-6; D unclear. The CDR3 sequence is 15 residues long. Germline V gives CDR1 MGHRA, CDR2 YSYEKL. In DNA form, the CDR3 reads TGCGCCAGCACCCAAAGGGCGATGGCTAATTCACCCCTCCACTTT. Encoded protein: CASTQRAMANSPLHF.